The 18 T cell receptor beta chains reported below all come from one sample, sequenced in a study of cytomegalovirus exposure and HLA in healthy donors. The primer mix had 60 Vbeta and 13 Jbeta primers. Assay: immunoSEQ multiplex PCR; the TCRdb copy retains only in-frame clones and omits some. Of 170,000 or so clones in the sample, roughly 80% were seen once. Sequencing input: PBMCs. These receptors all come from a young man in good health and CMV-seronegative.

The chain combines TRBV2 with TRBJ2-1; D is possibly TRBD1 (5 bases). Germline CDR1 and CDR2: SNHLY and FYNNEI. The length of the CDR3 is 14 residues. The V end was cut by 7 bases, the J end by 8 bases, with 18 bases between. The CDR3 is CASNMAGLTDEQFF. The CDR3 coding sequence is TGTGCCAGCAATATGGCAGGGCTTACCGATGAGCAGTTCTTC.

The chain joins TRBV19 to TRBJ2-1; weak D call: TRBD2 (6 bases). V dropped 5 bases and J dropped 8 bases, with 13 bases sitting between them. Germline lookup yields CDR1 LNHDA and CDR2 SQIVND (reference sequence). The CDR3 is 13 amino acids. Here the CDR3 reads CASSSTRWDEQFF. The CDR3 bases are TGTGCCAGTAGTTCGACTAGATGGGATGAGCAGTTCTTC. Full variable domain (remainder filled in from reference TRBV19 and TRBJ2-1): DGGITQSPKYLFRKEGQNVTLSCEQNLNHDAMYWYRQDPGQGLRLIYYSQIVNDFQKGDIAEGYSVSREKKESFPLTVTSAQKNPTAFYLCASSSTRWDEQFFGPGTRLTVL.

The chain joins TRBV2 to TRBJ1-3; D is perhaps TRBD1 (5 bases). The CDR3 is made up of 13 amino acids. The V gene lost 8 bases and the J gene lost 7 bases, with 15 bases spanning the gap. Per germline, CDR1 SNHLY and CDR2 FYNNEI. The CDR3 bases are TGTGCCAGCGGCAGGACACCCCGCAACACCATATATTTT. Protein sequence: CASGRTPRNTIYF.

The rearrangement uses TRBV7-9 and TRBJ2-6; 10 bases match TRBD1. The V gene's germline CDR1 is SEHNR and CDR2 FQNEAQ (reference sequence). The V gene end was trimmed by 5 bases and the J gene end by 0 bases; junction bases not matched to a gene: 10. The CDR3 length is 19 residues. CDR3 residues: CASSPPRQGASSGANVLTF. The CDR3 region has the DNA TGTGCCAGCAGCCCACCAAGACAGGGGGCTAGCTCTGGGGCCAACGTCCTGACTTTC.

The chain carries TRBV5-6 and TRBJ2-7; TRBD1 matches at 8 bases. Germline V CDR1 and CDR2: SGHDT, YYEEEE. Losses at the gene ends were 3 bases for V and 0 bases for J; bases not matched to a gene: 5. The CDR3 sequence is 15 residues long. CDR3 DNA: TGTGCCAGCAGCTACTGGACAGGGCACTCCTACGAGCAGTACTTC. Translation: CASSYWTGHSYEQYF.

This chain uses TRBV28 with TRBJ1-3; 8 nucleotides match TRBD1. Germline CDR1 MDHEN, CDR2 SYDVKM. V was clipped by 7 bases and J by 8 bases; unmatched bases: 10. The CDR3 is 14 residues long. The CDR3 DNA reads as TGTGCCAGCATCGCAGGGGGCTCGGGGGACACCATATATTTT. The encoded protein is CASIAGGSGDTIYF.

V gene TRBV19 combines with J gene TRBJ2-2, with D possibly matching TRBD2 (6 bases). Germline values: CDR1 LNHDA, CDR2 SQIVND (reference sequence). There are 14 residues in the CDR3. The V gene lost 9 bases and the J gene lost 2 bases, with 13 bases spanning the gap. DNA of the CDR3: TGTGCCAGCACGCCGGGGGTCAACACCGGGGAGCTGTTTTTT. It is translated as CASTPGVNTGELFF.

The chain recombines TRBV4-2 with TRBJ1-5; 8 bases agree with TRBD1. The CDR3 totals 15 residues. The V gene end was trimmed by 1 base and the J gene end by 7 bases; junction bases not matched to a gene: 6. The germline V gene encodes CDR1 LGHNA and CDR2 YNFKEQ. CDR3 DNA: TGTGCCAGCAGCCAAGGGGGAACAGGGGGACAGCCCCAGCATTTT. It yields the protein CASSQGGTGGQPQHF.

The genes are TRBV6-5 and TRBJ2-5; D gene uncertain. The closer fit of TRBJ2-7 to the DNA end suggests the J call may be wrong. Germline V gives CDR1 MNHEY, CDR2 SVGAGI. This CDR3 comprises 14 residues. The chain's CDR3 is CASSSTPARYEQYF. The CDR3 DNA follows: TGTGCCAGCAGTTCTACCCCGGCGAGGTACGAGCAGTACTTC.

A single count supports this clone. The chain links TRBV2 to TRBJ1-2; D may be TRBD1 (5 bases). Deletions cut 7 bases from V and 4 bases from J, with 16 bases between. The CDR3 contains 14 residues. The germline V gene encodes CDR1 SNHLY and CDR2 FYNNEI. The CDR3 region is CASMGQPESYGYTF. CDR3 nucleotides: TGTGCCAGCATGGGGCAACCGGAATCCTATGGCTACACCTTC.

The CDR3, as DNA: TGTGCCAGCAGTCTGCGGGAGACCACTGAAGCTTTCTTT. This translates into CASSLRETTEAFF. This sequence joins TRBV27 and TRBJ1-1; no clear D. CDR3 length: 13 amino acids. The germline CDR1 and CDR2 sequences are MNHEY and SMNVEV (reference sequence). The V and J ends lost 5 bases and 4 bases respectively, with 11 bases between them.

This chain links TRBV7-9 with TRBJ1-4; tentatively, D is TRBD1 (6 bases). The CDR3 is made up of 14 amino acids. V was cut by 8 bases and J by 0 bases, with 10 bases left in between. Germline V CDR1 and CDR2: SEHNR, FQNEAQ (reference sequence). Here the CDR3 DNA reads TGTGCCAGCCGGACAGCCGCAACTAATGAAAAACTGTTTTTT. Its translation: CASRTAATNEKLFF. Full variable domain (missing parts from reference TRBV7-9 and TRBJ1-4): DTGVSQNPRHKITKRGQNVTFRCDPISEHNRLYWYRQTLGQGPEFLTYFQNEAQLEKSRLLSDRFSAERPKGSFSTLEIQRTEQGDSAMYLCASRTAATNEKLFFGSGTQLSVL.

The chain joins TRBV7-8 to TRBJ1-3; D possibly corresponds to TRBD1 (6 bases). The CDR3 has 16 residues. Trimming took off 1 base at V and 0 bases at J, with 10 bases between the two ends. Per the germline V gene, CDR1 is SGHVS and CDR2 is FQNEAQ. The CDR3 DNA reads as TGTGCCAGCAGCTTAGTGGGACAAGGCTCTGGAAACACCATATATTTT. This codes for CASSLVGQGSGNTIYF.

The J gene is TRBJ2-2, the V gene TRBV9, with 12 bases fitting TRBD2. The germline gives CDR1 SGDLS, CDR2 YYNGEE. The CDR3 spans 13 residues. V shed 9 bases and J 6 bases; nucleotides not matched to a gene: 3. CDR3: CATSGRASGELFF. The CDR3 bases are TGTGCCACTAGCGGGAGGGCCTCCGGGGAGCTGTTTTTT. Full variable domain (outside the CDR3, taken from reference TRBV9 and TRBJ2-2): DSGVTQTPKHLITATGQRVTLRCSPRSGDLSVYWYQQSLDQGLQFLIQYYNGEERAKGNILERFSAQQFPDLHSELNLSSLELGDSALYFCATSGRASGELFFGEGSRLTVL.

The genes are TRBV6-5 and TRBJ1-2, with 9 bases that match TRBD1. Trimming at V came to 6 bases and at J to 6 bases, leaving 8 bases not matched to a gene. This CDR3 comprises 14 residues. Per germline, CDR1 MNHEY and CDR2 SVGAGI. DNA for the CDR3: TGTGCCAGCAGCACCTTACAGGGGGCGGATGGCTACACCTTC. Its translation is CASSTLQGADGYTF.

Comments on this clone: Within the sample, other DNA sequences also encode this same CDR3. The V gene is TRBV2, the J gene TRBJ2-2; D is undetermined. Trimming removed 2 bases at V and 1 base at J, with 5 bases between. This CDR3 is 14 amino acids long. Germline lookup yields CDR1 SNHLY and CDR2 FYNNEI. The CDR3 region has the DNA TGTGCCAGCAGTGAACCAGGGAACACCGGGGAGCTGTTTTTT. Its translation is CASSEPGNTGELFF.

V usage is TRBV19 and J usage is TRBJ1-4; D call uncertain. Trimming removed 1 base at V and 12 bases at J, with 9 bases between. This CDR3 contains 12 residues. Germline V gene data show CDR1 as LNHDA and CDR2 as SQIVND (reference sequence). The CDR3 spells CASSIGPAELFF. The CDR3 DNA is TGTGCCAGTAGTATAGGACCAGCGGAACTGTTTTTT.

The chain links TRBV5-1 to TRBJ2-1, with 7 bases matching TRBD2. Germline V gene lookup returns CDR1 SGHRS and CDR2 YFSETQ. The CDR3 is made up of 15 amino acids. J gave up 6 bases and V 0 bases, and 6 bases lay outside the gene matches. The chain's CDR3 is CASSLVAGTTNEQFF. The CDR3 bases are TGCGCCAGCAGCTTGGTGGCCGGGACTACCAATGAGCAGTTCTTC.